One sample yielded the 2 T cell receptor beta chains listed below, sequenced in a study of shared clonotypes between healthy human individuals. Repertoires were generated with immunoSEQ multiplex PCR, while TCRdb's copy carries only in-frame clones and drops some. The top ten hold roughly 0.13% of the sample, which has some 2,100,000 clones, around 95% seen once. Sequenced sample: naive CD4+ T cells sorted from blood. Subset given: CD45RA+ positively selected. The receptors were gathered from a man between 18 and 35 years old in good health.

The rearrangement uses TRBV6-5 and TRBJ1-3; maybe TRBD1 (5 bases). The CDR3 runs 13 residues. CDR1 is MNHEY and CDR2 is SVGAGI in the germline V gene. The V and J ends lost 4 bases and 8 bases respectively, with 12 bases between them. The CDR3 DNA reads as TGTGCCAGCAGTTCGGGGGGTCGGCACACCATATATTTT. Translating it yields CASSSGGRHTIYF.

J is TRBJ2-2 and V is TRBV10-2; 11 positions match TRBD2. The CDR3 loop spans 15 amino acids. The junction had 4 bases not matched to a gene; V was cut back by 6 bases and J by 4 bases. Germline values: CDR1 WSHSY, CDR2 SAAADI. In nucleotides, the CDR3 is TGCGCCAGCAGGGTAGCGGGGGGGCCCACCGGGGAGCTGTTTTTT. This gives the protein CASRVAGGPTGELFF.